The 6 T cell receptor beta chains reported below all come from one sample, sequenced in a study of shared clonotypes between healthy human individuals. Using immunoSEQ multiplex PCR, the repertoire was profiled, and TCRdb retains in-frame clones only, with some absent. The repertoire holds about 960,000 clones, with approximately 76% as singletons. What was sequenced was memory CD4+ T cells sorted from blood. Documented subset: CD45RA-negative fraction. Receptor source: a man younger than 35 in good health.

This chain links TRBV6-6 with TRBJ1-6; no definite D call. With 0 bases removed from V and 6 bases from J, the gap between germline ends came to 6 bases. This CDR3 has 14 residues. Germline CDR1 reads MNHNY; CDR2 reads SVGAGI (reference sequence). CDR3 bases: TGTGCCAGCAGTTACTCGTCGATTAATTCACCCCTCCACTTT. This codes for CASSYSSINSPLHF.

V and J are TRBV27 and TRBJ2-1; no definite D call. The V end was cut by 4 bases, the J end by 5 bases, with 12 bases between. This CDR3 comprises 14 residues. Germline V gene lookup returns CDR1 MNHEY and CDR2 SMNVEV (reference sequence). For the CDR3, the DNA is TGTGCCAGCAGTTCCTATACCATACACAATGAGCAGTTCTTC. Translation: CASSSYTIHNEQFF.

The chain uses TRBV7-9 and TRBJ2-2; 8 bases are a match to TRBD2. The V gene end was trimmed by 2 bases and the J gene end by 4 bases; junction bases not matched to a gene: 3. The CDR3 spans 15 residues. Germline lookup yields CDR1 SEHNR and CDR2 FQNEAQ (reference sequence). Here the CDR3 reads CASSLITSGTGELFF. The CDR3 coding sequence is TGTGCCAGCAGCTTAATAACTAGCGGCACCGGGGAGCTGTTTTTT.

This sequence joins TRBV2 and TRBJ2-1; D uncertain. Germline values: CDR1 SNHLY, CDR2 FYNNEI. This CDR3 is built from 13 residues. Trimming removed 7 bases from V and 5 bases from J, with 12 bases in between. The CDR3, as DNA: TGTGCCAGCAAGCTGGGGTCTAACAATGAGCAGTTCTTC. Translated: CASKLGSNNEQFF.

The chain employs TRBV10-2 and TRBJ2-2; possibly TRBD2 for D (6 bases). Trimming took off 6 bases at V and 6 bases at J, with 14 bases between the two ends. CDR3 length equals 14 residues. CDR1 is WSHSY and CDR2 is SAAADI in the germline V gene. CDR3 sequence reads: CASRVREKAGELFF. The CDR3 DNA follows: TGCGCCAGCAGGGTCCGGGAGAAGGCCGGGGAGCTGTTTTTT.

The chain uses TRBV6-5 and TRBJ1-2, with TRBD1 matching over 8 bases. Trimming took 0 bases from V and 8 from J; bases not matched to a gene: 2. CDR1 and CDR2 from the germline V gene are MNHEY and SVGAGI. CDR3 length: 13 residues. As DNA, the CDR3 is TGTGCCAGCAGTTACTCTAGGACAGGGGGCTACACCTTC. This codes for CASSYSRTGGYTF.